The next 27 T cell receptor beta chains were all read from a single sample in a study of CD8 T cells in Susac syndrome. The RNA input was roughly 0.45 to 1 ug, and it was reverse transcribed with random hexamers. MiXCR, applied by TCRdb to the immunoSEQ multiplex PCR reads, yields one record per CDR3 protein. The sample has roughly 220,000 distinct CDR3 sequences; 94% are singletons. The sequencing sample was made of CD4+ T cells from PBMCs. The receptors were gathered from a human donor with Susac syndrome.

This chain uses TRBV12-3 or TRBV12-4 with TRBJ1-2; 8 bases are shared with TRBD1. The CDR3 runs 14 residues. V trimming: 6 bases; J trimming: 4 bases; junction bases outside the gene matches: 7. CDR3: CASSTTGGGYGYTF. The CDR3 nucleotides read TGTGCCAGCAGCACCACAGGGGGAGGCTATGGCTACACCTTC.

This clonotype was observed a single time. This rearrangement joins TRBV29-1 to TRBJ1-6, with a possible D match to TRBD1 (6 bases). The CDR3 consists of 15 residues. Germline values: CDR1 SQVTM, CDR2 ANQGSEA. The V end was cut by 4 bases, the J end by 7 bases, with 17 bases between. This CDR3 is CSVALGGGENSPLHF. CDR3 bases: TGCAGCGTTGCCCTCGGAGGGGGTGAGAATTCACCCCTCCACTTT.

The chain has TRBV20-1 and TRBJ2-3; D perhaps matches TRBD2 (6 bases). CDR3 size: 13 residues. CDR1 and CDR2 from the germline V gene are DFQATT and SNEGSKA (reference sequence). Trimming took off 3 bases at V and 5 bases at J, with 12 bases between the two ends. CDR3 protein: CSASGGREDTQYF. The CDR3 DNA reads as TGCAGTGCTAGCGGGGGACGAGAAGATACGCAGTATTTT.

The rearrangement joins TRBV5-1 to TRBJ1-1; 12 bases are a match to TRBD1. From germline, CDR1 is SGHRS and CDR2 YFSETQ. The junction had 9 bases not matched to a gene; V was cut back by 9 bases and J by 0 bases. This CDR3 comprises 16 residues. In DNA, the CDR3 is TGCGCCACCACCCCCGGGACAGGGGGCCTGAACACTGAAGCTTTCTTT. The encoded protein is CATTPGTGGLNTEAFF.

The rearrangement links TRBV4-1 to TRBJ2-4; 9 bases fit TRBD1. The CDR3 is 16 residues long. V dropped 5 bases and J dropped 7; count of bases not matched to a gene: 12. Looked up from germline, CDR1 is MGHRA and CDR2 is YSYEKL. The DNA for the CDR3 is TGCGCCAGCAGCTACCGAGGGAAGGACAGGGGTAACATTCAGTACTTC. As protein: CASSYRGKDRGNIQYF.

This rearrangement joins TRBV6-1 to TRBJ1-1; TRBD1 matches 7 bases. Germline lookup yields CDR1 MNHNS and CDR2 SASEGT. The trim removed 3 bases at V and 4 bases at J, leaving 8 bases unmatched. The CDR3 extends over 15 amino acids. Here the CDR3 DNA reads TGTGCCAGCAGTGACCCACAGGGGAGAGGCACTGAAGCTTTCTTT. This sequence encodes CASSDPQGRGTEAFF.

V and J are TRBV6-4 and TRBJ2-4; unclear D gene. CDR3 size: 15 residues. V was shortened by 8 bases and J by 0 bases, with 14 bases between the two germline ends. CDR1 and CDR2 from the germline V gene are MRHNA and SNTAGT. The DNA of the CDR3 is TGTGCCAGCCTCCTCTGGTGGGGAGCCAAAAACATTCAGTACTTC. Residues: CASLLWWGAKNIQYF.

The chain has TRBV18 and TRBJ1-3; D unresolved. Germline V CDR1 and CDR2: KGHSH, LQKENI. The CDR3 contains 15 residues. Trimming pared 1 base from V and 0 bases from J, leaving 7 bases between. The CDR3 spells CASSPRGGSGNTIYF. CDR3 coding DNA: TGTGCCAGCTCACCACGTGGCGGCTCTGGAAACACCATATATTTT.

J is TRBJ1-2 and V is TRBV12-3 or TRBV12-4; 8 bases are shared with TRBD1. The V segment lost 3 bases and the J segment 8 bases; nucleotides outside the gene matches: 8. The CDR3 length is 14 residues. The DNA of the CDR3 is TGTGCCAGCAGTTTCCGAGACAGGGGCCCCGGCTACACCTTC. Translated: CASSFRDRGPGYTF.

This rearrangement joins TRBV7-8 to TRBJ2-2; D unclear. Germline V gene data show CDR1 as SGHVS and CDR2 as FQNEAQ. The CDR3 is 16 residues long. V dropped 5 bases and J dropped 4 bases, with 17 bases sitting between them. CDR3 sequence (DNA): TGTGCCAGCAGCCGCATTACGAGCCCGAGCACCGGGGAGCTGTTTTTT. Translating it yields CASSRITSPSTGELFF.

V is TRBV20-1 and J is TRBJ2-3, with D possibly called TRBD1 or TRBD2 (5 bases each). The CDR3 totals 14 residues. Trimming pared 0 bases from V and 6 bases from J, leaving 13 bases between. Per germline, CDR1 DFQATT and CDR2 SNEGSKA (reference sequence). The chain's CDR3 is CSARDSGLRDTQYF. As DNA, the CDR3 is TGCAGTGCTAGAGATTCGGGGCTTCGGGATACGCAGTATTTT.

The CDR3 region has the DNA TGCAGCGTTTCAGGGGTCCCTAACTATGGCTACACCTTC. Its protein product is CSVSGVPNYGYTF. This chain links TRBV29-1 with TRBJ1-2; weak D call: TRBD1 (6 bases). Trimming took 5 bases from V and 0 from J, leaving 10 bases between them. The germline V gene has CDR1 SQVTM and CDR2 ANQGSEA. This CDR3 comprises 13 residues.

The rearrangement uses TRBV28 and TRBJ1-5; D is ambiguous. Germline V CDR1 and CDR2: MDHEN, SYDVKM. Trimming left V 3 bases short and J 8 bases short, with 17 bases between. This CDR3 is built from 15 residues. CDR3 in DNA: TGTGCCAGCAGTTTCCGCGGCCTGCGCGCTGAGCCCCAGCATTTT. It translates to CASSFRGLRAEPQHF.

This chain joins TRBV12-5 and TRBJ1-2; D is unclear. The CDR3 sequence is 12 residues long. Trimming pared 6 bases from V and 4 bases from J, leaving 9 bases between. Germline CDR1 and CDR2: LGHNT and FRNRAP. Here the CDR3 reads CASGLGSYGYTF. For the CDR3, the DNA is TGTGCTAGTGGCCTCGGGAGCTATGGCTACACCTTC.

The gene calls are TRBV18 and TRBJ1-4, with TRBD1 as a possible D gene (6 bases). CDR1 and CDR2 from the germline V gene are KGHSH and LQKENI. V was pared by 3 bases and J by 8 bases, with 19 bases between. This CDR3 has 16 residues. The CDR3 coding sequence is TGTGCCAGCTCACCGACAGGTCGCATCGGTGGGGAAAAACTGTTTTTT. Amino acids: CASSPTGRIGGEKLFF. The complete variable domain, with remaining parts taken from reference TRBV18 and TRBJ1-4, reads NAGVMQNPRHLVRRRGQEARLRCSPMKGHSHVYWYRQLPEEGLKFMVYLQKENIIDESGMPKERFSAEFPKEGPSILRIQQVVRGDSAAYFCASSPTGRIGGEKLFFGSGTQLSVL.

CDR3 in DNA: TGCAGTGCTGGTAAACTAGCGGGGGGGCCCGAGCAGTACTTC. Amino acids: CSAGKLAGGPEQYF. The chain employs TRBV20-1 and TRBJ2-7; TRBD2 matches 13 bases. The CDR3 has 14 residues. In germline, CDR1 is DFQATT, CDR2 SNEGSKA (reference sequence). Germline trimming cut 5 bases from V and 6 bases from J; bases unmatched to any gene: 7.

This chain links TRBV19 with TRBJ1-5; D is unresolved. V was shortened by 7 bases and J by 0 bases, with 16 bases between the two germline ends. Germline CDR1 reads LNHDA; CDR2 reads SQIVND (reference sequence). The CDR3 runs 16 residues. As DNA, the CDR3 is TGTGCCAGTACCGGCTCGGGAGGTAGTAGCAATCAGCCCCAGCATTTT. Protein sequence: CASTGSGGSSNQPQHF.

Details on this clonotype: Compared with germline, one end of the junction differs, possibly owing to a read error. The chain uses TRBV6-5 and TRBJ2-1; a possible D gene is TRBD1 (7 bases). CDR1 is MNHEY and CDR2 is SVGAGI in the germline V gene. The CDR3 totals 12 residues. The CDR3 here is CASRNGAGGLLF. In nucleotides, the CDR3 is TGTGCCAGCAGAAACGGGGCAGGGGGGTTGCTCTTC.

This chain connects TRBV20-1 to TRBJ1-5; D is possibly TRBD1 (5 bases). The CDR3 is 16 amino acids. The V and J ends lost 3 bases and 0 bases respectively, with 15 bases between them. CDR1 and CDR2 from the germline V gene are DFQATT and SNEGSKA (reference sequence). CDR3 sequence reads: CSARTGGVYSNQPQHF. CDR3 in DNA: TGCAGTGCTAGGACCGGGGGAGTGTATAGCAATCAGCCCCAGCATTTT.

The rearrangement joins TRBV7-4 to TRBJ1-3; D perhaps matches TRBD1 (6 bases). V dropped 5 bases and J dropped 0 bases, with 11 bases sitting between them. The CDR3 contains 15 residues. CDR1 and CDR2 (germline): SGHVT, SQSDAQ. The CDR3 DNA reads as TGTGCCAGCAGCGCAGGACAGTGCTCTGGAAACACCATATATTTT. It encodes CASSAGQCSGNTIYF.

The rearrangement uses TRBV5-6 and TRBJ1-6; D may be TRBD1 (6 bases). The V gene's germline CDR1 is SGHDT and CDR2 YYEEEE. V was clipped by 4 bases and J by 9 bases, with 17 bases between them. The CDR3 contains 15 residues. CDR3 sequence (DNA): TGTGCCAGCAGCAAGCGGACAGCTGGGTCTTCACCCCTCCACTTT. It yields the protein CASSKRTAGSSPLHF.

The chain combines TRBV20-1 with TRBJ1-6, with TRBD1 identical over 8 bases. CDR3 size: 13 residues. The germline V gene encodes CDR1 DFQATT and CDR2 SNEGSKA (reference sequence). Unmatched junction bases numbered 7, after V lost 5 bases and J lost 10 bases. The CDR3 loop reads CSAFGTGGSPLHF. Written as DNA, the CDR3 is TGCAGTGCTTTCGGGACAGGCGGATCACCCCTCCACTTT.

The chain uses TRBV12-3 or TRBV12-4 and TRBJ1-5; the D gene is possibly TRBD1 (6 bases). This CDR3 has 15 residues. V lost 4 bases to trimming and J lost 6 bases, with 16 bases between them. CDR3 loop: CASSYTGSLRQPQHF. For the CDR3, the DNA is TGTGCCAGCAGTTACACAGGGTCTCTCCGTCAGCCCCAGCATTTT.

The chain carries TRBV11-1 and TRBJ1-5, with D possibly matching TRBD1 (5 bases). Germline CDR1 and CDR2: SGHAT and FQDESV (reference sequence). The germline V and J ends were trimmed by 2 bases and 10 bases, with 9 bases remaining between them. This CDR3 spans 12 amino acids. This CDR3 reads CASSLRGGPQHF. The CDR3 DNA follows: TGTGCCAGCAGCTTAAGGGGAGGTCCCCAGCATTTT. Full variable domain (outside the CDR3, taken from reference TRBV11-1 and TRBJ1-5): EAEVAQSPRYKITEKSQAVAFWCDPISGHATLYWYRQILGQGPELLVQFQDESVVDDSQLPKDRFSAERLKGVDSTLKIQPAELGDSAMYLCASSLRGGPQHFGDGTRLSIL.

This clonotype was seen once. The V and J genes are TRBV27 and TRBJ2-7; D call uncertain. The CDR3 spans 11 residues. Germline V lookup: CDR1 MNHEY, CDR2 SMNVEV (reference sequence). Trimming left V 1 base short and J 5 bases short, with 3 bases between. The CDR3 loop is CASSLFNEQYF. DNA for the CDR3: TGTGCCAGCAGTTTATTCAACGAGCAGTACTTC.

This chain uses TRBV30 with TRBJ1-5; a weak D match, TRBD1 (5 bases). Trimming removed 0 bases from V and 2 bases from J, with 5 bases in between. CDR1 GTSNPN and CDR2 SVGIG come from the germline V gene (reference sequence). The CDR3 contains 13 residues. CDR3 in DNA: TGTGCCTGGAGTGTACAGGGCAATCAGCCCCAGCATTTT. It codes for CAWSVQGNQPQHF.

The chain joins TRBV7-6 to TRBJ2-5, with D perhaps being TRBD1 or TRBD2 (6 bases each). Looked up from germline, CDR1 is SGHVS and CDR2 is FNYEAQ. The V end was cut by 5 bases, the J end by 3 bases, with 19 bases between. The CDR3 sequence is 16 residues long. CDR3 DNA sequence: TGTGCCAGCAGCCCACTCTTAGGGGGGAATGAAGAGACCCAGTACTTC. It is translated as CASSPLLGGNEETQYF.